This T cell receptor beta chain appears in the sequencing data of a study of blood T cell repertoires in COVID-19. Only in-frame clones appear in the TCRdb table, and some are missing; sequencing was by immunoSEQ multiplex PCR. Of fewer than 400,000 clones in the sample, 85% to 90% were seen once. The V gene end was trimmed by 6 bases and the J gene end by 1 base; junction bases not matched to a gene: 8. CDR3 length: 15 amino acids. Germline CDR1 is MNHEY and CDR2 is SVGAGI. Sequencing used peripheral blood. The TCR sequence derives from a young woman with COVID-19, enrolled during active disease. The genes are TRBV6-5 and TRBJ1-2, with 7 bases identical to TRBD1. The CDR3 is CASSLYGTDNYGYTF. In nucleotides, the CDR3 is TGTGCCAGCAGCCTTTACGGGACAGATAACTATGGCTACACCTTC.